The rows below give T cell receptor beta chains drawn from one sample of a study of T-cell reconstitution after alpha-beta-depleted transplantation in children. Each CDR3 protein gets one entry after TCRdb re-called the PCR reads with MiXCR. The data contain some 240,000 distinct CDR3 sequences, around 13% of them singletons. The specimen comprised PBMCs from the stem cell graft donor, sampled from the stem cell graft. These receptor sequences come from a human donor who donated a stem cell graft to a child with acute lymphoblastic leukemia. The conserved cysteine and the conserved F or W are not part of the CDR3 here.

V gene,J gene,CDR3 length,CDR3 protein
TRBV3-1,TRBJ2-4,12,ASSQRTSLNIQY
TRBV28,TRBJ2-7,15,ASSLGPGTAASYEQY
TRBV6-5,TRBJ2-4,14,ASSYEKGGAKNIQY
TRBV14,TRBJ1-5,17,ASSQIYYRGLRSNQPQH
TRBV5-6,TRBJ2-1,15,ASSRDRGQGRGNEQF
TRBV25-1,TRBJ1-2,15,ASSVSLDRGRLYGYT
TRBV5-6,TRBJ1-2,13,ASSRGTGVDYGYT
TRBV10-3,TRBJ2-7,9,AIGLGYEQY
TRBV7-9,TRBJ2-3,13,ASSLPQGRTDTQY
TRBV20-1,TRBJ2-7,10,SARDMNYEQY
TRBV12-3/TRBV12-4,TRBJ1-2,13,ASSRVPEAHYGYT
TRBV5-6,TRBJ2-7,12,ASSLDPGSYEQY
TRBV6-5,TRBJ1-5,11,ASSQASNQPQH
TRBV5-1,TRBJ1-5,11,ASSLAGDQPQH
TRBV11-2,TRBJ2-1,11,ASSFRTDQPQF
TRBV7-2,TRBJ2-3,13,ASSLALGGVDTQY
TRBV20-1,TRBJ1-1,12,SALRDILNTEAF
TRBV11-2,TRBJ2-7,10,ASSFYREEQY
TRBV20-1,TRBJ1-6,11,SAIGQDNSPLH
TRBV7-8,TRBJ1-3,13,ASSLGARSGNTIY
TRBV10-1,TRBJ2-7,11,ASSPGTGYEQY